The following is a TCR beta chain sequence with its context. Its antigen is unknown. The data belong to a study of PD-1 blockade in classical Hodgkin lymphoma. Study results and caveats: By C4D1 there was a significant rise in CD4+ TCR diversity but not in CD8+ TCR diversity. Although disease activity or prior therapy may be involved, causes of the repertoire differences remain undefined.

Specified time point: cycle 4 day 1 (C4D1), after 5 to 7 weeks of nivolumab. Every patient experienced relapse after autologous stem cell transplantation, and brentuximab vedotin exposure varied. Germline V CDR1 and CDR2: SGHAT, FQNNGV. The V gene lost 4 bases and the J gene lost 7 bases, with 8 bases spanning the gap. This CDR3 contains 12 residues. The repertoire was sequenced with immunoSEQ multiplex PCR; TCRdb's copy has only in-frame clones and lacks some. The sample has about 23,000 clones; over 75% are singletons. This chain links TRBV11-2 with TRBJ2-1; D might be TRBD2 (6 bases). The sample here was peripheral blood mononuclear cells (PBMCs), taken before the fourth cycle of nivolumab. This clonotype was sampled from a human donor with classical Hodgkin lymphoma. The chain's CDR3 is CASSSTRNEQFF. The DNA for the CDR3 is TGTGCCAGCAGCTCGACTAGAAATGAGCAGTTCTTC.